The sequence of this T cell receptor (beta chain) was determined in a study of PD-1 blockade in classical Hodgkin lymphoma. About the study: On a schedule of every 2 weeks, patients received nivolumab 3 mg/kg intravenously.

CDR1 MNHEY and CDR2 SMNVEV come from the germline V gene (reference sequence). The CDR3 is 14 amino acids. Trimming left V 3 bases short and J 8 bases short, with 16 bases between. Relapse was seen in all patients after autologous stem cell transplantation, and brentuximab vedotin exposure was variable. Generated by immunoSEQ multiplex PCR, the TCRdb table keeps only in-frame clones and is missing some. The table lists almost 100,000 clones, about nine tenths of them singletons, with about 2.5% in the top ten. The sequence came from a human donor with classical Hodgkin lymphoma. Sequencing used peripheral blood mononuclear cells (PBMCs), obtained at baseline. The genes are TRBV27 and TRBJ1-2; no firm D call. The CDR3 here is CASSFSLGGWGYTF. The CDR3 DNA sequence: TGTGCCAGCAGTTTTTCACTTGGAGGGTGGGGCTACACCTTC.